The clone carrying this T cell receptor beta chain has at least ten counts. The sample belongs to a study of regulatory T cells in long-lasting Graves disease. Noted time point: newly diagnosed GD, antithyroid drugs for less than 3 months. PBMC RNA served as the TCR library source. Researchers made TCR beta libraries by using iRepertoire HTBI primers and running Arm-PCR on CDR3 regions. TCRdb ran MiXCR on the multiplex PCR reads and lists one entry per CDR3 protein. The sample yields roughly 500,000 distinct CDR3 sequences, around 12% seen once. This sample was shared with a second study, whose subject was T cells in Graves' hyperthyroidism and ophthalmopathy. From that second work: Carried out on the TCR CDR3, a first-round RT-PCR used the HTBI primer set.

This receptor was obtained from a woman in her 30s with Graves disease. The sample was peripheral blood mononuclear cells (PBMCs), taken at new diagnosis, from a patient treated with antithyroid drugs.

DNA of the CDR3: TGCAGCGTTGTAAGCGGGAGGGCCATGGAGACCCAGTACTTC. Translated, it gives CSVVSGRAMETQYF. The J gene is TRBJ2-5, the V gene TRBV29-1, with 10 bases matching TRBD2. With 4 bases clipped from V and 5 bases from J, the junction kept 7 bases outside the gene matches. Germline-derived CDR1 and CDR2 are SQVTM and ANQGSEA. The CDR3 contains 14 residues.